This T cell receptor (beta chain) was captured in a study of spatial heterogeneity in lung cancer. General study findings and limits: Tumor mutation count correlated with how many alpha and beta TCRs expanded intratumorally.

A single record per CDR3 protein comes from TCRdb applying MiXCR to the 5' RACE reads. The sample includes some 6,900 distinct CDR3 sequences, 10% to 15% of them seen just once. This clonotype rates as medium-sized. Its antigen is unknown. A library prepared for alpha chains yielded this beta chain as an off-target read; its size is of little meaning. Documented time point: sample taken at primary tumor resection. The donors comprised about 70 untreated early-stage non-small cell lung cancer patients. The sequenced material consisted of unsorted whole RNA from tumor, nontumor lung or frozen PBMC. This CDR3 comprises 15 residues. Trimming took 3 bases from V and 1 from J; bases not matched to a gene: 3. Per the germline V gene, CDR1 is SGHNT and CDR2 is YYREEE (reference sequence).

The chain joins TRBV5-4 to TRBJ2-2; TRBD2 matches 7 bases. This specimen consisted of lung tumor tissue, obtained at surgery. The TCR sequence derives from a male donor with early-stage non-small cell lung cancer. CDR3 DNA: TGTGCCAGCAGCTGGGCTAGCGGGAACACCGGGGAGCTGTTTTTT. It codes for CASSWASGNTGELFF. The complete variable domain, with remaining parts taken from reference TRBV5-4 and TRBJ2-2, reads ETGVTQSPTHLIKTRGQQVTLRCSSQSGHNTVSWYQQALGQGPQFIFQYYREEENGRGNFPPRFSGLQFPNYSSELNVNALELDDSALYLCASSWASGNTGELFFGEGSRLTVL.